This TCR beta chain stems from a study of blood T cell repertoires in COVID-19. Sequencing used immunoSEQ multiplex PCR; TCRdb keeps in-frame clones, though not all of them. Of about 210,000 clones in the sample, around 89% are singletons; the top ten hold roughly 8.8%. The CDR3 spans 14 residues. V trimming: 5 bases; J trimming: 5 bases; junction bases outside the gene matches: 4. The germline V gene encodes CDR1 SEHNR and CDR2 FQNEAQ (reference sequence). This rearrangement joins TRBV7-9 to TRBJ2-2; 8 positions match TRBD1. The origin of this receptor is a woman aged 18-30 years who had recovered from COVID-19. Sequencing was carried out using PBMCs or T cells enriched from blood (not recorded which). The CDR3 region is CASSGRQGTGELFF. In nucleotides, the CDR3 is TGTGCCAGCAGCGGGCGACAGGGGACCGGGGAGCTGTTTTTT.